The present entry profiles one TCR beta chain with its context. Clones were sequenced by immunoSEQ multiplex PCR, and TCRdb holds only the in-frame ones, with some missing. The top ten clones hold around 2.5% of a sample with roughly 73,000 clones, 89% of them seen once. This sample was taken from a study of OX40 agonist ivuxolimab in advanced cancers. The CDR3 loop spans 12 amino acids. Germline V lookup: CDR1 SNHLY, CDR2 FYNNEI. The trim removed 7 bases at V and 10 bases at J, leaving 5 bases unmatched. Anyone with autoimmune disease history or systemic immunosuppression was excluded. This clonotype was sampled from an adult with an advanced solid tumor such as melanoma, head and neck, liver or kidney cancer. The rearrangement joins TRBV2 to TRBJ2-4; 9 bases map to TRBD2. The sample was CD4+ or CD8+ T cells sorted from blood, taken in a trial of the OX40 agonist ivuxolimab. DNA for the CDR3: TGTGCCAGCACAGCGGGAGGACATATTCAGTACTTC. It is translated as CASTAGGHIQYF.